There are many counts of the clone carrying this TCR beta chain. Its antigen remains unidentified. The CDR3 consists of 14 residues. V was cut by 2 bases and J by 6 bases, with 11 bases left in between. Newly diagnosed hyperthyroidism patients aged 18 to 65 years had disease lasting under 2 months. Diagnostic decisions used clinical symptoms, serum thyroxine and TRAb, thyroid ultrasound and orbital computed tomography. The sample is drawn from a study of T cells in Graves' hyperthyroidism and ophthalmopathy. On the study more broadly: Peripheral blood was secured at the point of initial diagnosis, before any treatment.

Study-wide results and limits: Most clonotypes expanded in thyroid above 0.001 were likewise present in blood.

Amplified TCR beta CDR3 regions came from RNA transcripts. The HTBI primer set served for first-round RT-PCR of the TCR CDR3. A single record per CDR3 protein comes from TCRdb applying MiXCR to the multiplex PCR reads. The table lists around 690,000 distinct CDR3 sequences, around a sixth of them singletons. The sample taken for sequencing was blood. The chain is built from TRBV12-3 or TRBV12-4 and TRBJ2-1; D not certain. The source is a man over 45 with Graves' hyperthyroidism. CDR3 loop: CASSLSTAINEQFF. CDR3 nucleotides: TGTGCCAGCAGTTTAAGCACAGCTATCAATGAGCAGTTCTTC.